Sequencing of this TCR beta chain was carried out in a study of T cell responses to AZD1222 COVID-19 vaccine. Study at large: The study pooled second doses at about 4 or about 12 weeks. General study findings and limits: Regions left unmutated in variants are reportedly the target of nearly half of spike-specific TCRs. Females outnumbered males among donors, who were mostly white British; clonal diversity was possibly underestimated.

Sequencing was performed with immunoSEQ multiplex PCR; in TCRdb, only in-frame clones are kept and a portion is missing. The data contain over 100,000 clones, approximately 88% of them singletons. With regard to this clone: Antigen unknown.

This TCR derives from an adult in good health. The source was peripheral blood, collected on day 0 of AZD1222 vaccination.

CDR3 coding DNA: TGTGCCAGCAGTTTTTTAGTGCCCACTGAAGCTTTCTTT. Translated, it gives CASSFLVPTEAFF. The genes are TRBV28 and TRBJ1-1, with D uncertain. This CDR3 region has 13 residues. The V gene's germline CDR1 is MDHEN and CDR2 SYDVKM. The V end lost 3 bases, the J end lost 4 bases, and 9 bases lay between the germline ends.